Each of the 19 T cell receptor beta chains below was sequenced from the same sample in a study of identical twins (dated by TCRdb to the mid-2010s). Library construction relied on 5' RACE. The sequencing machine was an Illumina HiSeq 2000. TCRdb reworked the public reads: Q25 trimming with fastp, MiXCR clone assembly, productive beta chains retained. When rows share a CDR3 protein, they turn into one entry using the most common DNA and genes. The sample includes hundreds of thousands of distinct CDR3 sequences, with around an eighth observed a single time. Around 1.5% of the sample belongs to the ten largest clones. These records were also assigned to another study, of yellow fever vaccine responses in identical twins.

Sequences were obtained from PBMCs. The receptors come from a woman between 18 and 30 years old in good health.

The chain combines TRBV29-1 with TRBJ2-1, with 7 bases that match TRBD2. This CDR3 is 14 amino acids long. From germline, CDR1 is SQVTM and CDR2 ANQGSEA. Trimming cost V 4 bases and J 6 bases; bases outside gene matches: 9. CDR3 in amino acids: CSVVKVGGGNEQFF. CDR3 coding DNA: TGCAGCGTTGTGAAGGTGGGCGGGGGCAATGAGCAGTTCTTC.

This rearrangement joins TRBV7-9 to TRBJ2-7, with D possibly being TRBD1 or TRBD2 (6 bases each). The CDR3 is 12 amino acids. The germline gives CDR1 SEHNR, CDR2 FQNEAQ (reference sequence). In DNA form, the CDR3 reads TGTGCTTGGGGGGCAGGGACCTACGAGCAGTACTTC. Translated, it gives CAWGAGTYEQYF.

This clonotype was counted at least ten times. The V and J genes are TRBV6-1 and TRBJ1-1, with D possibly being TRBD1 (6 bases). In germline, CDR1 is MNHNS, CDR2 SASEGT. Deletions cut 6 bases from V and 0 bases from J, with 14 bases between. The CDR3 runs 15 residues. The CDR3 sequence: CASRQLQGLNTEAFF. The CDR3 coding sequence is TGTGCCAGCAGACAGCTACAGGGCCTGAACACTGAAGCTTTCTTT.

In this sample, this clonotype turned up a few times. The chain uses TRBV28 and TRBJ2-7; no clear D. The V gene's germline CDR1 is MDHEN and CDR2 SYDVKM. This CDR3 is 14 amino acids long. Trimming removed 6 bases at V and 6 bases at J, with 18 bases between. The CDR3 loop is CASSLEGTWSEQYF. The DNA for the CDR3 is TGTGCCAGCAGCCTAGAAGGTACATGGAGCGAGCAGTACTTC. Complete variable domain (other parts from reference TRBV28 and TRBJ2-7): DVKVTQSSRYLVKRTGEKVFLECVQDMDHENMFWYRQDPGLGLRLIYFSYDVKMKEKGDIPEGYSVSREKKERFSLILESASTNQTSMYLCASSLEGTWSEQYFGPGTRLTVT.

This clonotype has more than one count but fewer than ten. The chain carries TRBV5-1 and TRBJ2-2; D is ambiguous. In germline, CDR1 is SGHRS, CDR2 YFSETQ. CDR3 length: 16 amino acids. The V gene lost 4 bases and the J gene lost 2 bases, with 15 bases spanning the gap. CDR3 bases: TGCGCCAGCAGCCCATGGGCAGGAGAAAACACCGGGGAGCTGTTTTTT. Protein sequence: CASSPWAGENTGELFF.

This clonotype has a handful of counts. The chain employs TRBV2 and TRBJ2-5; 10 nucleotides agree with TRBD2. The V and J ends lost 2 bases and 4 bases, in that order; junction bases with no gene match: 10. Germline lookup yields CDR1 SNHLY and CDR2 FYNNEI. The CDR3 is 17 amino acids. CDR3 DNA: TGTGCCAGCAGTGAAAGCCCCCTAGCGGGGGTAGGAGAGACCCAGTACTTC. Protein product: CASSESPLAGVGETQYF.

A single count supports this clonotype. CDR3 loop: CASSYRSGDNEQFF. The CDR3 DNA reads as TGTGCCAGCAGCTATCGAAGCGGGGACAATGAGCAGTTCTTC. The chain employs TRBV5-6 and TRBJ2-1; 7 nucleotides match TRBD2. Unmatched junction bases numbered 5, after V lost 3 bases and J lost 5 bases. This CDR3 region has 14 residues. From germline, CDR1 is SGHDT and CDR2 YYEEEE.

CDR3 protein: CASSEFSGRDSNQPQHF. DNA for the CDR3: TGTGCCAGCAGTGAATTTAGTGGACGGGATAGCAATCAGCCCCAGCATTTT. J is TRBJ1-5 and V is TRBV2; D is undetermined. Germline lookup yields CDR1 SNHLY and CDR2 FYNNEI. V was pared by 2 bases and J by 0 bases, with 14 bases between. CDR3 length: 17 residues.

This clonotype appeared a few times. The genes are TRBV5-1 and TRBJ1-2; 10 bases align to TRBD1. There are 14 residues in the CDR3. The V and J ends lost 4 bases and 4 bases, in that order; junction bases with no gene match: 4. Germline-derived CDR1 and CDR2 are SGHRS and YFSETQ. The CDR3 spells CASSEGQGTYGYTF. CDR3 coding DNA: TGCGCCAGCAGCGAGGGACAGGGGACCTATGGCTACACCTTC.

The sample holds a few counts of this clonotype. The CDR3 loop is CASSDRGRKTQYF. The DNA of the CDR3 is TGCGCCAGCAGTGATAGGGGAAGGAAGACCCAGTACTTC. This chain joins TRBV10-2 and TRBJ2-5; tentatively, D is TRBD1 (5 bases). Germline V gives CDR1 WSHSY, CDR2 SAAADI. CDR3 length: 13 amino acids. V dropped 3 bases and J dropped 6 bases, with 11 bases sitting between them.

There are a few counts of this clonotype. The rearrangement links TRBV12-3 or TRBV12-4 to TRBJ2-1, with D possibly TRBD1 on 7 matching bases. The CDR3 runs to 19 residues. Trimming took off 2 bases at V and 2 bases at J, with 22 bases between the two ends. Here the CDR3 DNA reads TGTGCCAGCAGTTTAAGTGACAGTCCGGAGGGGGCCGCCTACAATGAGCAGTTCTTC. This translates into CASSLSDSPEGAAYNEQFF.

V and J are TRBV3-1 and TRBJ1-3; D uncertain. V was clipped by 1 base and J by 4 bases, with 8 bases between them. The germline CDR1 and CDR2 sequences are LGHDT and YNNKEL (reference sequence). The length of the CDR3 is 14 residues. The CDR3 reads CASSQVPGGNTIYF. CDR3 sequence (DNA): TGTGCCAGCAGCCAAGTCCCGGGAGGAAACACCATATATTTT.

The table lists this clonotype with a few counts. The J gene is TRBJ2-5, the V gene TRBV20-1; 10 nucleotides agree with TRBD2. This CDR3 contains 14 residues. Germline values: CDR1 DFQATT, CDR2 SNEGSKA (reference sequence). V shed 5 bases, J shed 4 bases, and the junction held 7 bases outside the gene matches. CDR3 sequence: CSAPLSSGRETQYF. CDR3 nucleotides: TGCAGTGCTCCATTATCTAGCGGGAGAGAGACCCAGTACTTC.

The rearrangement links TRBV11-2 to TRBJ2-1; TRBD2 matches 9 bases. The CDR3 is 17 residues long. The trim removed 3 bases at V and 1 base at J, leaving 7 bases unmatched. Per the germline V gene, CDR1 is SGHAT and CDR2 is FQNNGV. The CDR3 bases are TGTGCCAGCAGCTTTGGCGGGGGGGCCGGGTCCTACAATGAGCAGTTCTTC. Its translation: CASSFGGGAGSYNEQFF.

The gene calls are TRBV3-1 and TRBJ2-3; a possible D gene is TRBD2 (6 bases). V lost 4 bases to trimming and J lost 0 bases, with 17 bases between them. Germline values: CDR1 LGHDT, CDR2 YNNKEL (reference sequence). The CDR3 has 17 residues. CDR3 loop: CASSRTVGGASTDTQYF. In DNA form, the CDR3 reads TGTGCCAGCAGCCGTACGGTGGGGGGTGCTAGCACAGATACGCAGTATTTT.

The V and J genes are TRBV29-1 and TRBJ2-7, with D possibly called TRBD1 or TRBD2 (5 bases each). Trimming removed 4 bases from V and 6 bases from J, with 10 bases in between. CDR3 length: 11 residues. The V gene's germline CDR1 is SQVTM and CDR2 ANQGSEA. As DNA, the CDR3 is TGCAGCGTTGTCTGGGACGGCGAGCAGTACTTC. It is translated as CSVVWDGEQYF.

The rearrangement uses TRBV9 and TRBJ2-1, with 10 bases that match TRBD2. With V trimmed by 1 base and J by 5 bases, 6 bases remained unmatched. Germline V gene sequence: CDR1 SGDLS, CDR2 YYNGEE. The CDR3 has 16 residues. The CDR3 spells CASSVPSGGQNNEQFF. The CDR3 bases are TGTGCCAGCAGCGTACCTAGCGGGGGCCAAAACAATGAGCAGTTCTTC.

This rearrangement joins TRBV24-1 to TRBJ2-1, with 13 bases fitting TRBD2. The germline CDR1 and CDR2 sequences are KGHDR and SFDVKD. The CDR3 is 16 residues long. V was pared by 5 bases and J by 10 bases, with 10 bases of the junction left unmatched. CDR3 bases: TGTGCCACCAGTGGCCCGGGACTAGCGGGGCCGTGGGAGCAGTTCTTC. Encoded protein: CATSGPGLAGPWEQFF.

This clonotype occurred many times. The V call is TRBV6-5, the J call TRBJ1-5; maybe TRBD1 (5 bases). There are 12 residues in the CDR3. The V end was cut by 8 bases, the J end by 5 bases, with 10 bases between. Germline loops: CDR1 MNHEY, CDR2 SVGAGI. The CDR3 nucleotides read TGTGCCAGCCGGCGAGGGGATCAGCCCCAGCATTTT. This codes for CASRRGDQPQHF.